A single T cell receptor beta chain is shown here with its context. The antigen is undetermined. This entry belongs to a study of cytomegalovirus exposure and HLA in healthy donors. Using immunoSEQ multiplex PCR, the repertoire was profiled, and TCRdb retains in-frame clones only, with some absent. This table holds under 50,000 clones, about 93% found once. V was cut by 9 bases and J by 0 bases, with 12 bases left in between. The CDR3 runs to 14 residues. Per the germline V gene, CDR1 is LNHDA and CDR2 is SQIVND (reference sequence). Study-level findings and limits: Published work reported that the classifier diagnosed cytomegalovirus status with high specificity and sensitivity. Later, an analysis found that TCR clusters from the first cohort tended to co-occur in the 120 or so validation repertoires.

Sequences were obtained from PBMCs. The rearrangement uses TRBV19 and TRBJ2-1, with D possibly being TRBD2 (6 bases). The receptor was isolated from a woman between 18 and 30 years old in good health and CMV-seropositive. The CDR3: CASKYSGSYNEQFF. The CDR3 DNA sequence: TGTGCCAGCAAATATAGCGGCTCCTACAATGAGCAGTTCTTC.